The 24 T cell receptor beta chains given below trace back to one sample, sequenced in a study of T cells in women clearing cervical HPV infection. Here immunoSEQ multiplex PCR was the method, and the copy in TCRdb shows in-frame clones only, minus some. The table for this sample gives around 9,200 clones. Sequencing was done on a sample of blood buffy coat. These receptors all stem from a woman aged 18-70 years with a cervical HPV16 infection that either progressed to CIN3+ or cleared (not recorded which).

As regards this clone: From the germline J gene comes the end of the CDR3, since the read stops 3 residues before it. The chain employs TRBV5-1 and TRBJ1-6; the D gene is possibly TRBD1 (6 bases). CDR1 SGHRS and CDR2 YFSETQ come from the germline V gene. This CDR3 contains 16 residues. Trimming cost V 1 base and J 6 bases, with 14 bases left between them. CDR3 sequence reads: CASSLIPGVSNSPLHF. The sequenced CDR3 bases are TGCGCCAGCAGCTTGATTCCAGGGGTTAGTAATTCACCC.

In regard to this clone: From the germline J gene comes the end of the CDR3, since the read stops 3 residues before it. This rearrangement joins TRBV7-3 to TRBJ2-1; the D is unclear. Trimming left V 5 bases short and J 3 bases short, with 11 bases between. The CDR3 contains 14 residues. Germline assignment: CDR1 SGHTA and CDR2 FQGTGA. Partial CDR3 DNA: TGTGCCAGCAGCCAAACTGATGGCTACAATGAG. It translates to CASSQTDGYNE. The complete CDR3 reads CASSQTDGYNEQFF.

On this clone itself: Read coverage stops 3 residues before the CDR3 terminus; the germline J gene supplies the remainder. This rearrangement joins TRBV11-2 to TRBJ2-3; tentatively, D is TRBD2 (6 bases). Trimming took 8 bases from V and 0 from J, leaving 15 bases between them. Germline values: CDR1 SGHAT, CDR2 FQNNGV. CDR3 length: 15 residues. CDR3 DNA, as far as it was read: TGTGCCAGCTCTTGGCGGGGTAAGAGCACAGATACG. This translates into CASSWRGKSTDT. The complete CDR3 protein is CASSWRGKSTDTQYF.

The CDR3 DNA, read in part, is TGTGCCAGCAGTTACCAGGGTGTGTGGAGCAATCAGCCT. Translating it yields CASSYQGVWSNQP. In full, the CDR3 reads CASSYQGVWSNQPQYF. The V call is TRBV6-2 or TRBV6-3, the J call TRBJ2-4; tentative D call: TRBD1 (5 bases). The CDR3 end falls 3 residues outside the read, so it is completed with the germline J gene. Germline V gives CDR1 MNHEY, CDR2 SVGEGT. CDR3 size: 16 residues.

With respect to this clone: The CDR3 is cut off 3 residues early in the read; its end comes from the germline J gene. This chain connects TRBV9 to TRBJ2-3; D is possibly TRBD2 (6 bases). The CDR3 is 12 residues long. CDR1 and CDR2 (germline): SGDLS, YYNGEE. CDR3 bases read: TGTGCCAGCAGCCCTAGCGAGGGTGCG. This sequence encodes CASSPSEGA. The full-length CDR3 reads as CASSPSEGAQYF. The full variable domain, with the rest looked up from reference TRBV9 and TRBJ2-3, is DSGVTQTPKHLITATGQRVTLRCSPRSGDLSVYWYQQSLDQGLQFLIQYYNGEERAKGNILERFSAQQFPDLHSELNLSSLELGDSALYFCASSPSEGAQYFGPGTRLTVL.

With respect to this clone: Coverage ceases 3 residues before the CDR3 finishes, and the germline J gene fills in the end. V usage is TRBV5-1 and J usage is TRBJ2-3; D uncertain. The CDR3 extends over 13 amino acids. Germline-derived CDR1 and CDR2 are SGHRS and YFSETQ. CDR3 DNA (partial): TGCGCCAGCAGCTTGGTTCTATTACCCACG. It translates to CASSLVLLPT. The whole CDR3 sequence is CASSLVLLPTQYF.

Notes on this clone: The read ends 3 residues early relative to the CDR3; the germline J gene fills the gap. The sample contains more than one DNA sequence encoding this CDR3. The chain joins TRBV19 to TRBJ1-3; possibly TRBD1 for D (6 bases). Germline-derived CDR1 and CDR2 are LNHDA and SQIVND (reference sequence). Trimming removed 4 bases from V and 3 bases from J, with 10 bases in between. The CDR3 has 14 amino acids. The CDR3 bases that were read are TGTGCCAGTAGTAGGAGGACAGATGGAAACACC. Translated: CASSRRTDGNT. The full CDR3 protein reads CASSRRTDGNTIYF.

Measured by frequency, this clone is medium-sized (0.01 to 0.1%). The read ends 3 residues early relative to the CDR3; the germline J gene fills the gap. V is TRBV11-2 and J is TRBJ2-1, with 7 bases identical to TRBD2. The junction had 7 bases not matched to a gene; V was cut back by 4 bases and J by 7 bases. Germline-derived CDR1 and CDR2 are SGHAT and FQNNGV. This CDR3 is built from 14 residues. The CDR3: CASSSPGLTNEQFF. Incomplete CDR3 DNA: TGTGCCAGCAGCTCGCCGGGACTAACTAATGAG.

For this clone: The CDR3 end lies 3 residues beyond the end of the read and is filled in from the germline J gene. V and J are TRBV7-2 and TRBJ2-7; D might be TRBD1 (5 bases). This CDR3 comprises 14 residues. Trimming stripped 2 bases from V and 6 bases from J, with 14 bases between. The germline V gene has CDR1 SGHTA and CDR2 FQGNSA. The CDR3 sequence is CASSLLGQGPEQYF. CDR3 DNA (partial): TGTGCCAGCAGCTTATTGGGCCAGGGCCCCGAG.

In terms of frequency, this clone is medium-sized (0.01 to 0.1%). The read gets to within 3 residues of the CDR3 end, and the germline J gene fills in the rest. The rearrangement uses TRBV14 and TRBJ1-2, with D hard to call. V was clipped by 0 bases and J by 5 bases, with 7 bases between them. Germline CDR1 and CDR2: SGHDN and FVKESK. The CDR3 covers 13 residues. Partial CDR3 DNA: TGTGCCAGCAGCCAAGATCCCCTTTATGGC. It specifies CASSQDPLYG. The full-length CDR3 reads as CASSQDPLYGYTF. Full variable domain (outside the CDR3, taken from reference TRBV14 and TRBJ1-2): EAGVTQFPSHSVIEKGQTVTLRCDPISGHDNLYWYRRVMGKEIKFLLHFVKESKQDESGMPNNRFLAERTGGTYSTLKVQPAELEDSGVYFCASSQDPLYGYTFGSGTRLTVV.

Concerning this clone itself: The read ends 3 residues early relative to the CDR3; the germline J gene fills the gap. The gene calls are TRBV20-1 and TRBJ2-7; 7 nucleotides agree with TRBD2. The CDR3 is made up of 15 amino acids. The germline CDR1 and CDR2 sequences are DFQATT and SNEGSKA (reference sequence). V was pared by 0 bases and J by 4 bases, with 9 bases of the junction left unmatched. The CDR3 bases that were read are TGCAGTGCTAGAGACGCAGGGAGGGCTGGATACGAG. Translated, it gives CSARDAGRAGYE. The CDR3 in its entirety is CSARDAGRAGYEQYF.

With respect to this clone: The read comes to an end 3 residues before the CDR3 does, leaving the germline J gene to fill in the end. The chain uses TRBV7-2 and TRBJ2-4; D may be TRBD2 (6 bases). Trimming stripped 1 base from V and 8 bases from J, with 12 bases between. The CDR3 sequence is 14 residues long. CDR1 is SGHTA, CDR2 FQGNSA, per germline. CDR3 DNA (partial): TGTGCCAGCAGCTTAGGAGGAGGGGCCGACATT. Translated, it gives CASSLGGGADI. In full, the CDR3 reads CASSLGGGADIQYF.

Judged by frequency, this clone is medium-sized. The CDR3 is CASNSGRWGGELFF. The sequenced CDR3 bases are TGTGCCAGCAATAGCGGGCGTTGGGGCGGGGAG. This rearrangement joins TRBV7-2 to TRBJ2-2; 7 bases are a match to TRBD2. The read ends 3 residues shy of where the CDR3 ends; the end is completed using the germline J gene. The V segment lost 7 bases and the J segment 7 bases; nucleotides outside the gene matches: 9. Germline V gene data show CDR1 as SGHTA and CDR2 as FQGNSA. The CDR3 has 14 residues.

As to this clone: The read halts 3 residues ahead of the CDR3 end, with the missing end drawn from the germline J gene. The chain is built from TRBV29-1 and TRBJ2-4; possibly TRBD1 for D (6 bases). The length of the CDR3 is 14 residues. In germline, CDR1 is SQVTM, CDR2 ANQGSEA. The sequenced part of the CDR3 DNA is TGCAGCGTTACCCTCCACAGGGATTGGGAGACT. Translated: CSVTLHRDWET. The full CDR3 sequence reads CSVTLHRDWETQYF.

Of note for this clone: Coverage ceases 3 residues before the CDR3 finishes, and the germline J gene fills in the end. The rearrangement joins TRBV5-1 to TRBJ1-1; D perhaps matches TRBD1 (5 bases). In germline, CDR1 is SGHRS, CDR2 YFSETQ. The CDR3 runs 14 residues. V was shortened by 0 bases and J by 1 base, with 7 bases between the two germline ends. CDR3 DNA, as far as it was read: TGCGCCAGCAGCTTGGACCAGGGGAACACTGAA. Protein: CASSLDQGNTE. The complete CDR3 reads CASSLDQGNTEAFF.

Points on this clone: The read is 3 residues too short to cover the CDR3 end, so that end is filled in from the germline J gene. V and J are TRBV10-3 and TRBJ2-4, with a tentative D call TRBD2 (6 bases). The CDR3 is made up of 14 amino acids. The V gene's germline CDR1 is ENHRY and CDR2 SYGVKD. CDR3 DNA, as far as it was read: TGTGCCATCAGTGACGGGGGATCCGCGGAGACT. Translation: CAISDGGSAET. The complete CDR3 reads CAISDGGSAETQYF.

Concerning this clone itself: Read coverage stops 3 residues before the CDR3 terminus; the germline J gene supplies the remainder. V usage is TRBV14 and J usage is TRBJ1-2; no definite D call. Trimming took 0 bases from V and 7 from J, leaving 12 bases between them. Germline V gene data show CDR1 as SGHDN and CDR2 as FVKESK. The CDR3 extends over 14 amino acids. CDR3 DNA (partial): TGTGCCAGCAGCCAAGATTTCCTCTCGGGTGGC. Protein sequence: CASSQDFLSGG. The whole CDR3 protein reads CASSQDFLSGGYTF. The full variable domain, its missing parts supplied by reference TRBV14 and TRBJ1-2, is EAGVTQFPSHSVIEKGQTVTLRCDPISGHDNLYWYRRVMGKEIKFLLHFVKESKQDESGMPNNRFLAERTGGTYSTLKVQPAELEDSGVYFCASSQDFLSGGYTFGSGTRLTVV.

This clone is identified as medium-sized (0.01 to 0.1%) from frequency. The read terminates 3 residues ahead of where the CDR3 ends, so the germline J gene completes it. The rearrangement joins TRBV18 to TRBJ2-5; 7 bases map to TRBD1. J was trimmed by 5 bases and V by 1 base; bases with no gene match: 1. The CDR3 has 13 amino acids. Per germline, CDR1 KGHSH and CDR2 LQKENI. CDR3 loop: CASSPLQGETQYF. The CDR3 bases that were read are TGTGCCAGCTCACCACTACAGGGGGAGACC.

CDR3 DNA, as far as it was read: TGCGCCAGCAGCTTGGGGCGGGGGCAGAACACTGAA. It yields the protein CASSLGRGQNTE. The entire CDR3 protein reads CASSLGRGQNTEAFF. V is TRBV5-1 and J is TRBJ1-1, with D possibly being TRBD1 (6 bases). Read sequence stops 3 residues before the CDR3 end, and the germline J gene provides the missing end. The CDR3 spans 15 residues. V was cut by 0 bases and J by 1 base, with 10 bases left in between. Germline CDR1 is SGHRS and CDR2 is YFSETQ.

On this clone: The read falls 3 residues short of the CDR3 end, and the missing part is taken from the germline J gene. This rearrangement joins TRBV19 to TRBJ1-5; TRBD1 agrees at 10 bases. V shed 9 bases, J shed 7 bases, and the junction held 9 bases outside the gene matches. Per germline, CDR1 LNHDA and CDR2 SQIVND (reference sequence). The CDR3 covers 14 residues. The CDR3 reads CASTGTGAGQPQHF. CDR3 DNA, as far as it was read: TGTGCCAGCACCGGGACAGGGGCGGGGCAGCCC.

As regards this clone: The read halts 3 residues ahead of the CDR3 end, with the missing end drawn from the germline J gene. The V gene is TRBV29-1, the J gene TRBJ2-2, with D perhaps matching TRBD2 (6 bases). Trimming took 4 bases from V and 3 from J, leaving 9 bases between them. This CDR3 contains 13 residues. CDR1 SQVTM and CDR2 ANQGSEA come from the germline V gene. The CDR3 DNA, read in part, is TGCAGCGTTGTTGCGGGGTACACCGGGGAG. Amino acid sequence: CSVVAGYTGE. The complete CDR3 reads CSVVAGYTGELFF.

Comment on this clone: The read finishes 3 residues shy of the CDR3 end, and the germline J gene is used to complete it. The chain combines TRBV7-8 with TRBJ2-2; D possibly corresponds to TRBD1 (5 bases). Germline V gives CDR1 SGHVS, CDR2 FQNEAQ. The CDR3 spans 13 residues. CDR3 DNA, as far as it was read: TGTGCCAGCAGCCCCAGACAGTATTCACCG. Translating gives CASSPRQYSP. The whole CDR3 protein reads CASSPRQYSPLFF.

About this clone: The CDR3 end lies 3 residues beyond the end of the read and is filled in from the germline J gene. The chain recombines TRBV10-2 with TRBJ1-2; no clear D gene. The germline V and J ends were trimmed by 3 bases and 0 bases, with 8 bases remaining between them. CDR1 is WSHSY, CDR2 SAAADI, per germline. This CDR3 is built from 14 residues. The part of the CDR3 DNA that was read is TGCGCCAGCAGTGATCTAGTAGCTAACTATGGC. This gives the protein CASSDLVANYG. The entire CDR3 protein reads CASSDLVANYGYTF.

Notes on this clone: The CDR3 end lies 3 residues beyond the end of the read and is filled in from the germline J gene. V and J are TRBV2 and TRBJ1-6; perhaps TRBD1 as D (5 bases). This CDR3 spans 12 amino acids. V lost 5 bases to trimming and J lost 9 bases, with 8 bases between them. The germline V gene has CDR1 SNHLY and CDR2 FYNNEI. This CDR3 reads CASSWGGSPLHF. The CDR3 DNA, read in part, is TGTGCCAGCAGTTGGGGGGGTTCACCC.